A selection of T cell receptor beta chains follows, all from one sample in a study of shared clonotypes between healthy human individuals. Generated by immunoSEQ multiplex PCR, the TCRdb table keeps only in-frame clones and is missing some. The sample carries hundreds of thousands of clones, nearly 97% recorded once. Sequenced input: naive CD8+ T cells sorted from blood. These receptors were taken from a woman younger than 45 in good health. Each CDR3 is given with its conserved first and last residue. A D gene is named only where the DNA matches it firmly. Clone sizes are given selectively: once, few, many, or a class where the clone is expanded.

D | J | size | V | DNA | CDR3
TRBD2 | TRBJ2-1 | - | TRBV7-9 | TGTGCCAGCAGCCAAAAACTAGCGCGTGAGCAGTTCTTC | CASSQKLAREQFF
TRBD2 | TRBJ2-5 | - | TRBV4-1 | TGCGCCAGCAGCCAAGGGACTAGCGGGAGGGCGTGGGAGCAGTACTTC | CASSQGTSGRAWEQYF
TRBD2 | TRBJ2-1 | - | TRBV19 | TGTGCCAGTAGTATAGATGATGCGGGAGGACCCTACAATGAGCAGTTCTTC | CASSIDDAGGPYNEQFF
- | TRBJ2-2 | - | TRBV29-1 | TGCAGCGTTCGTCAGGGGACCGGGGAGCTGTTTTTT | CSVRQGTGELFF
- | TRBJ1-2 | - | TRBV28 | TGTGCCAGCAGTTTTGAGATCGGGGGTGGCTACACCTTC | CASSFEIGGGYTF
- | TRBJ2-5 | - | TRBV28 | TGTGCCAGCACAGGGACGGCAGACCAAGAGACCCAGTACTTC | CASTGTADQETQYF
- | TRBJ2-3 | - | TRBV30 | TGTGCCTGGAGTCCTCCCTTCCGACTCACAGATACGCAGTATTTT | CAWSPPFRLTDTQYF
- | TRBJ2-7 | once | TRBV29-1 | TGCAGCGTTTCAAATTACGACGAGCAGTACTTC | CSVSNYDEQYF
TRBD1 | TRBJ2-7 | - | TRBV5-4 | TGTGCCAGCAGCGGAGGGACAGGGGACGAGCAGTACTTC | CASSGGTGDEQYF
- | TRBJ1-2 | - | TRBV28 | TGTGCCAGCAGTCTCCGAGGAGGGGGGAATGGCTACACCTTC | CASSLRGGGNGYTF
- | TRBJ2-1 | - | TRBV6-4 | TGTGCCAGCAGTGAGCTCAGGACCTCCTACAATGAGCAGTTCTTC | CASSELRTSYNEQFF
- | TRBJ2-7 | - | TRBV28 | TGTGCCAGCAGTTTTTCCAGGGTGTACGAGCAGTACTTC | CASSFSRVYEQYF
TRBD1 | TRBJ2-7 | - | TRBV6-5 | TGTGCCAGCAACAAAGGGGGCGAATCCTACGAGCAGTACTTC | CASNKGGESYEQYF
TRBD1 | TRBJ2-3 | - | TRBV15 | TGTGCCACCAGCAACAGGGGGGCAGGTGATACGCAGTATTTT | CATSNRGAGDTQYF
- | TRBJ1-1 | - | TRBV29-1 | TGCAGCGTTGAAGAAGCGCAGGGGTTTTCTGAAGCTTTCTTT | CSVEEAQGFSEAFF
TRBD1 | TRBJ1-1 | - | TRBV6-5 | TGTGCCAGCAGGCTTGTGACAGGGAAAGGTACTGAAGCTTTCTTT | CASRLVTGKGTEAFF
- | TRBJ2-1 | - | TRBV4-1 | TGCGCCAGCAGCCAAGAGGGGGCCGCCTACAATGAGCAGTTCTTC | CASSQEGAAYNEQFF
- | TRBJ2-7 | - | TRBV1 | TGCACCAGCAGCCAAGGCGACACGGGTCCCTACGAGCAGTACTTC | CTSSQGDTGPYEQYF
- | TRBJ1-2 | - | TRBV5-6 | TGTGCCAGCAGCGACCGGGCGCGGCTGGGCTACACCTTC | CASSDRARLGYTF
- | TRBJ2-4 | - | TRBV11-2 | TGTGCCAGCAAGAATCGGGGGCCCGACATTCAGTACTTC | CASKNRGPDIQYF
TRBD1 | TRBJ1-5 | - | TRBV2 | TGTGCCAGCACCGGGACAGATAATCAGCCCCAGCATTTT | CASTGTDNQPQHF
TRBD2 | TRBJ2-7 | - | TRBV14 | TGTGCCAGCAGCCAAGGACTAGCGGGGCCCTACGAGCAGTACTTC | CASSQGLAGPYEQYF
- | TRBJ2-4 | - | TRBV7-9 | TGTGCCAGCAGCTTAGGCGGGAACATTCAGTACTTC | CASSLGGNIQYF
TRBD1 | TRBJ1-5 | - | TRBV27 | TGTGCCAGCAGTTTATCTCCTGGGACAGGGCATCAGCCCCAGCATTTT | CASSLSPGTGHQPQHF
- | TRBJ2-2 | - | TRBV5-4 | TGTGCCAGCAGGACGGGTGAGGCTAGCGCATACACCGGGGAGCTGTTTTTT | CASRTGEASAYTGELFF
TRBD2 | TRBJ2-2 | few | TRBV6-4 | TGTGCCAGCAGGATACTAGCGGGAGGAACCGGGGAGCTGTTTTTT | CASRILAGGTGELFF
- | TRBJ2-7 | - | TRBV4-1 | TGCGCCAGCAGCCAGGGCCCGAAATCCTCCTACGAGCAGTACTTC | CASSQGPKSSYEQYF
- | TRBJ2-1 | once | TRBV28 | TGTGCCAGCAGTTTATATCTGGGAAGAAACAATGAGCAGTTCTTC | CASSLYLGRNNEQFF
TRBD1 | TRBJ1-5 | - | TRBV28 | TGTGCCAGCAGCGTCACAGGGGTCAGTCAGCCCCAGCATTTT | CASSVTGVSQPQHF
TRBD1 | TRBJ2-7 | - | TRBV27 | TGTGCCAGCAGTTTTCAACCTCGGGACAGGTTCTCCTACGAGCAGTACTTC | CASSFQPRDRFSYEQYF
- | TRBJ2-7 | - | TRBV5-5 | TGTGCCAGCAGCTTCGGACTTTCCTACGAGCAGTACTTC | CASSFGLSYEQYF
TRBD2 | TRBJ2-3 | - | TRBV7-9 | TGTGCCAGCAGTTCCTGGACTAGCGGGAGGTACACAGATACGCAGTATTTT | CASSSWTSGRYTDTQYF
- | TRBJ2-1 | - | TRBV29-1 | TGCAGCGTTGAATTCAGGGTCCATGAGCAGTTCTTC | CSVEFRVHEQFF
- | TRBJ2-7 | - | TRBV5-1 | TGCGCCAGCAGCTTGGTTCTAGCGACTCACTACGAGCAGTACTTC | CASSLVLATHYEQYF
TRBD2 | TRBJ2-1 | - | TRBV5-6 | TGTGCCAGCAGCCAAGGCGGGGCGGGAGACAATGAGCAGTTCTTC | CASSQGGAGDNEQFF
TRBD2 | TRBJ2-1 | - | TRBV5-1 | TGCGCCAGCAGCCCAGGGACTAGCGGGTTAGAACCTACAGACAATGAGCAGTTCTTC | CASSPGTSGLEPTDNEQFF
- | TRBJ2-2 | - | TRBV5-6 | TGTGCCAGCAGCTTCCAGTTTTCGAACACCGGGGAGCTGTTTTTT | CASSFQFSNTGELFF
- | TRBJ1-5 | - | TRBV19 | TGTGCCAGTAGATGGCCAAATCAGCCCCAGCATTTT | CASRWPNQPQHF
TRBD1 | TRBJ2-7 | once | TRBV5-8 | TGTGCCAGCAGCTTGTGGGACAGGGCTTACGAGCAGTACTTC | CASSLWDRAYEQYF
TRBD2 | TRBJ2-3 | - | TRBV28 | TGTGCCAGTCACCGGGGGGGAGATACGCAGTATTTT | CASHRGGDTQYF
- | TRBJ2-3 | - | TRBV2 | TGTGCCAGCACCCTAGACCCCCCAGATACGCAGTATTTT | CASTLDPPDTQYF
- | TRBJ2-7 | - | TRBV5-4 | TGTGCCAGCGGGGGGGCTGGGCCCGAGCAGTACTTC | CASGGAGPEQYF
TRBD2 | TRBJ2-1 | - | TRBV4-1 | TGCGCCAGCAGCCGAACTAGCGGGAAAGAAGGTGAGCAGTTCTTC | CASSRTSGKEGEQFF
TRBD1 | TRBJ2-1 | - | TRBV19 | TGTGCCAGTCGAATAGGGGGCAGCGAGCAGTTCTTC | CASRIGGSEQFF
- | TRBJ2-3 | - | TRBV28 | TGTGCCAGCAGTTTACCATCCGAGCTCACAGATACGCAGTATTTT | CASSLPSELTDTQYF
- | TRBJ2-7 | - | TRBV21-1 | TGTGCCAGCAGCATCCGGGTCTTGGGGGCCGGCTGGGAGCAGTACTTC | CASSIRVLGAGWEQYF
- | TRBJ2-3 | - | TRBV28 | TGTGCCAGTGGGCCTTTGAGCGGGGATACGCAGTATTTT | CASGPLSGDTQYF
- | TRBJ2-7 | - | TRBV27 | TGTGCCAGCAGTGACAGACGAAGCGAAATCTACGAGCAGTACTTC | CASSDRRSEIYEQYF
TRBD1 | TRBJ2-7 | - | TRBV6-6 | TGTGCCAGCAGTTACGTCGGACAGGGCTCCTACGAGCAGTACTTC | CASSYVGQGSYEQYF
- | TRBJ1-2 | - | TRBV7-9 | TGTGCTGGAAATGGCTACACCTTC | CAGNGYTF
- | TRBJ2-2 | - | TRBV5-4 | TGTGCCAGCAGAACTACGACAGCCGGGGAGCTGTTTTTT | CASRTTTAGELFF